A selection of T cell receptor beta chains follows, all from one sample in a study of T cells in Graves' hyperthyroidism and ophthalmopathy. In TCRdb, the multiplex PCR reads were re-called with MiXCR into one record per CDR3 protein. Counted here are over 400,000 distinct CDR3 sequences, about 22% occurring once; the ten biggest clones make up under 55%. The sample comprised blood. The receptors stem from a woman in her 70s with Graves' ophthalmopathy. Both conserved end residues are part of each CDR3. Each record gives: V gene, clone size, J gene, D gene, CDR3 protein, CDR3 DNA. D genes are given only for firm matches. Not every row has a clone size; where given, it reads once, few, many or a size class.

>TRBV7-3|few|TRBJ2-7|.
CASSLSYGYEQYF
TGTGCCAGCAGCTTAAGTTATGGGTACGAGCAGTACTTC
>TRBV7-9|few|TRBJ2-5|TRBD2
CASSLAKGGRVQETQYF
TGTGCCAGCAGCTTAGCAAAGGGCGGGAGGGTCCAAGAGACCCAGTACTTC
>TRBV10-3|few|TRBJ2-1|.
CAITGAHNEQFF
TGTGCCATCACGGGGGCCCACAATGAGCAGTTCTTC
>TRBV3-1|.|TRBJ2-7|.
CASSQGSGAYEQYF
TGTGCCAGCAGCCAAGGGTCAGGGGCCTACGAGCAGTACTTC
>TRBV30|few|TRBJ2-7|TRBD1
CAGQGGISYEQYF
TGTGCCGGACAGGGGGGGATCTCCTACGAGCAGTACTTC
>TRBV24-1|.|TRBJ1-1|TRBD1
CATRETGVNTEAFF
TGTGCCACCAGGGAGACAGGGGTGAACACTGAAGCTTTCTTT
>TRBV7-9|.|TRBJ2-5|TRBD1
CASSTWTGQETQYF
TGTGCCAGCAGCACCTGGACAGGACAAGAGACCCAGTACTTC
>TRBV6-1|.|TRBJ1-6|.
CASSNGRNSPLHF
TGTGCCAGCAGTAACGGACGGAATTCACCCCTCCACTTT
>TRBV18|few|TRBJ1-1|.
CASPRELNTEAFF
TGTGCCAGCCCGAGGGAGCTGAACACTGAAGCTTTCTTT
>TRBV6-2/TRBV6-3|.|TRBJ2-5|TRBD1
CASRTGQGPVNF
TGTGCCAGCAGAACCGGACAGGGCCCAGTTAACTTC
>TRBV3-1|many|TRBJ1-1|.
CASSQEIRAEAFF
TGTGCCAGCAGCCAAGAAATAAGGGCTGAAGCTTTCTTT
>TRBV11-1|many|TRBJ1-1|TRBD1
CASSLAGTVTEAFF
TGTGCCAGCAGCTTAGCGGGGACAGTCACTGAAGCTTTCTTT
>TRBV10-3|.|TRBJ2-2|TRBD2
CAIAGEMGGELFF
TGTGCCATAGCGGGAGAAATGGGCGGGGAGCTGTTTTTT
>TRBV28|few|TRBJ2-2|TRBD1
CASSLSGGPGELFF
TGTGCCAGCAGTTTATCAGGGGGCCCCGGGGAGCTGTTTTTT
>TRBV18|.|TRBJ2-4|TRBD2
CASSPSGALAKNIQYF
TGTGCCAGCTCACCCAGCGGGGCCCTAGCCAAAAACATTCAGTACTTC
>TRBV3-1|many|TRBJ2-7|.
CASSQETYEQYF
TGTGCCAGCAGCCAAGAAACCTACGAGCAGTACTTC
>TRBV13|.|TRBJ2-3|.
CASSLAGLTTATQYF
TGTGCCAGCAGCTTAGCGGGACTGACCACAGCTACGCAGTATTTT
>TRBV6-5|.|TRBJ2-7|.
CASSYFQGPYEQYF
TGTGCCAGCAGTTACTTTCAGGGTCCCTACGAGCAGTACTTC
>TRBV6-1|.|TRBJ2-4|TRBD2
CASRKVAGQPLAKNIQYF
TGTGCCAGCAGGAAAGTAGCGGGTCAACCCTTAGCCAAAAACATTCAGTACTTC
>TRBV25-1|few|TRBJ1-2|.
CASSGSPRGATYGYTF
TGTGCCAGCAGTGGATCCCCGCGGGGGGCGACCTATGGCTACACCTTC
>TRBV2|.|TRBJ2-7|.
CASSVLGPEQYF
TGTGCCAGCAGTGTTCTGGGACCCGAGCAGTACTTC
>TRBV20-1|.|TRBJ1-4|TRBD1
CSARVSRDSNEKLFF
TGCAGTGCTAGAGTCTCCCGGGACAGCAATGAAAAACTGTTTTTT
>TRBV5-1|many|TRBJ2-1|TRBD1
CASSYGTGGYNEQFF
TGCGCCAGCAGCTACGGGACAGGGGGCTACAATGAGCAGTTCTTC
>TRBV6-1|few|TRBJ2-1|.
CASSLGTPRDEQFF
TGTGCCAGCAGCCTCGGGACTCCTAGGGATGAGCAGTTCTTC
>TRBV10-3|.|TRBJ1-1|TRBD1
CAISGQGTTYEAFF
TGTGCCATCAGCGGACAGGGTACAACTTATGAAGCTTTCTTT
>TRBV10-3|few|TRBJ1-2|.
CAISESEQVYGYTF
TGTGCCATCAGTGAGTCGGAACAAGTCTATGGCTACACCTTC
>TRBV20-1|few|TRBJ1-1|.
CSASRRMNTEAFF
TGCAGTGCTAGTCGACGGATGAACACTGAAGCTTTCTTT
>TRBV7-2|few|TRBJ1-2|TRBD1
CASSQDRGQGYTF
TGTGCCAGCAGCCAGGACAGGGGGCAAGGCTACACCTTC
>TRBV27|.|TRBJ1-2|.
CASSPARDNGGYTF
TGTGCCAGCAGTCCTGCCCGGGACAATGGTGGCTACACCTTC
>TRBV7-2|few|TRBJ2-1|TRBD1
CASNQAGTGSGNEQFF
TGTGCCAGCAACCAAGCCGGGACAGGGTCGGGGAATGAGCAGTTCTTC
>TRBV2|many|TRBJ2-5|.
CASTQETQYF
TGTGCCAGCACCCAAGAGACCCAGTACTTC
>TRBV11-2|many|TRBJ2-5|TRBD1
CASSLGTGPQETQYF
TGTGCCAGCAGTCTCGGGACAGGCCCCCAAGAGACCCAGTACTTC
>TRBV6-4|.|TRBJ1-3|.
CASSVSTQGNTIYF
TGTGCCAGCAGTGTTTCGACCCAGGGAAACACCATATATTTT
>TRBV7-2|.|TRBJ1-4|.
CASSSRAVGKLFF
TGTGCCAGCAGCTCAAGAGCAGTAGGAAAACTGTTTTTT
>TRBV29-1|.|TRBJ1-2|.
CSVGIGGNYGYTF
TGCAGCGTTGGGATAGGGGGTAACTATGGCTACACCTTC
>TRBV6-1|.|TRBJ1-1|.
CASSSRGRKNTEAFF
TGTGCCAGCAGCTCTCGGGGACGGAAGAACACTGAAGCTTTCTTT
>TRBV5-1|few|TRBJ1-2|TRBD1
CASSLGLQGAVGYTF
TGCGCCAGCAGCTTGGGACTACAGGGGGCGGTTGGCTACACCTTC
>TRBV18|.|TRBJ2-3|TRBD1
CASSQRQGSDTQYF
TGTGCCAGCTCACAGCGACAGGGCTCAGATACGCAGTATTTT
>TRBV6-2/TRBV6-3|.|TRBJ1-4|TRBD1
CASRKTGGSEKLFF
TGTGCCAGCAGAAAGACAGGGGGCAGTGAAAAACTGTTTTTT
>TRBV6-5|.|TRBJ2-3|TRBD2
CASRAGLAGVDTQYF
TGTGCCAGCAGGGCGGGACTAGCGGGAGTCGATACGCAGTATTTT
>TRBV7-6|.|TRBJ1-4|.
CASSQSVTTNEKLFF
TGTGCCAGCAGCCAAAGCGTGACAACTAATGAAAAACTGTTTTTT
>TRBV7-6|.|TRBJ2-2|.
CASSLQGRGNTGELFF
TGTGCCAGCAGCCTCCAAGGCAGGGGTAACACCGGGGAGCTGTTTTTT
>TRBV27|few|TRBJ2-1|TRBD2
CASRLGTTVVHEQFF
TGTGCCAGCAGGCTCGGGACTACGGTGGTGCATGAGCAGTTCTTC
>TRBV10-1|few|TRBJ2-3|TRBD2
CASSKTSGGASTDTQYF
TGCGCCAGCAGCAAAACTAGCGGAGGGGCTAGCACAGATACGCAGTATTTT
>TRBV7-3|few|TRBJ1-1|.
CASSLDGVHTEAFF
TGTGCCAGCAGCCTTGATGGGGTACACACTGAAGCTTTCTTT
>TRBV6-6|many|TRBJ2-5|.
CASSYSMGQTQYF
TGTGCCAGCAGTTACTCGATGGGGCAGACCCAGTACTTC
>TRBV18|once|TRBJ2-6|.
CASSLPGAGANVLTF
TGTGCCAGCTCACTCCCAGGGGCTGGGGCCAACGTCCTGACTTTC
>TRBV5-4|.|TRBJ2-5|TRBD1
CASSRQITGGKVETQYF
TGTGCCAGCAGCCGCCAAATCACAGGGGGCAAGGTAGAGACCCAGTACTTC
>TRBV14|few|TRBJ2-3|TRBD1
CASSQGQGLQPQYF
TGTGCCAGCAGCCAAGGACAGGGATTGCAGCCGCAGTATTTT
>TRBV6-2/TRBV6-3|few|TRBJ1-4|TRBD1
CASSYTDRAGEKLFF
TGTGCCAGCAGTTACACTGACAGGGCGGGGGAAAAACTGTTTTTT
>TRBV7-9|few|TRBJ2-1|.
CASSSVGGYNEQFF
TGTGCCAGCAGCTCCGTGGGTGGCTACAATGAGCAGTTCTTC
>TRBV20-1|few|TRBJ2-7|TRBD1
CSAKVGTGGNEQYF
TGCAGTGCTAAAGTCGGGACAGGGGGAAACGAGCAGTACTTC
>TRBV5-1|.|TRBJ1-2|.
CASSPDPESYGYTF
TGCGCCAGCAGCCCCGATCCCGAATCCTATGGCTACACCTTC
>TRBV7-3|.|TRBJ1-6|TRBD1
CASSLSTGSNSPLHF
TGTGCCAGCAGCTTATCGACAGGGTCTAATTCACCCCTCCACTTT
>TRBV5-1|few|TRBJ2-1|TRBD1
CASSFWGQGSYNEQFF
TGCGCCAGCAGCTTCTGGGGACAGGGGTCCTACAATGAGCAGTTCTTC